The rows below give T cell receptor beta chains drawn from one sample of a study of T-cell memory formation after mild COVID-19. One entry per CDR3 protein, called by TCRdb with MiXCR from the 5' RACE reads. The sample has fewer than 450,000 distinct CDR3 sequences; approximately 25% are singletons. The specimen was PBMCs or a T cell subset sorted from them (not recorded which). The receptors were gathered from an adult woman who had mild COVID-19 (a few samples of this study predate the infection). Cell type and time point are not known. The CDR3 runs from the conserved cysteine through the conserved F or W. The order of the fields is CDR3 DNA, CDR3 protein, D gene, J gene, V gene, clone size. A D gene is named only where the DNA matches it firmly. A clone size is listed for some rows: how often the clone was seen (once, few, many), or a class if it is expanded.

TGTGCCAGCAGCCAAAGGGGTGTCACTGAAGCTTTCTTT CASSQRGVTEAFF . TRBJ1-1 TRBV7-3 .
TGTGCCACCAGTGATGTGGGACAGGGGGCTCATGAGCAGTTCTTC CATSDVGQGAHEQFF TRBD1 TRBJ2-1 TRBV24-1 .
TGTGCCATCAGTGATGTCGGGAGGGGCACAGATACGCAGTATTTT CAISDVGRGTDTQYF TRBD2 TRBJ2-3 TRBV10-3 .
TGTGCCAGCAGCAGGGGCAATTATCAGCCCCAGCATTTT CASSRGNYQPQHF . TRBJ1-5 TRBV6-2/TRBV6-3 many
TGTGCCAGCAGCCGCAATAGCGGGAGTGAGACCCAGTACTTC CASSRNSGSETQYF TRBD2 TRBJ2-5 TRBV7-3 .
TGTGCCAGCAGCTGGGGGCAAGATACGCAGTATTTT CASSWGQDTQYF . TRBJ2-3 TRBV7-8 .
TGTGCCAGCAGCCAACACTCCATAGGAGGGGACACAGATACGCAGTATTTT CASSQHSIGGDTDTQYF . TRBJ2-3 TRBV9 few
TGTGCCAGCAGCCGTCCGTGCGAGCAGTACTTC CASSRPCEQYF . TRBJ2-7 TRBV7-6 few
TGTGCCAGCAGTCGAACAGGGAGCTCTGGAAACACCATATATTTT CASSRTGSSGNTIYF . TRBJ1-3 TRBV12-3/TRBV12-4 few
TGCAGTGCTAGAGCTCGCAGGGAAGGGGAGACCCAGTACTTC CSARARREGETQYF . TRBJ2-5 TRBV20-1 .
TGCGCCAGCAGCCAAGATCAGGCCCGCCGCCAAGGCTACACCTTC CASSQDQARRQGYTF . TRBJ1-2 TRBV4-1 few
TGTGCCATCAGTGAGTCGAACAGGGGGCATGGCTACACCTTC CAISESNRGHGYTF TRBD1 TRBJ1-2 TRBV10-3 .
TGTGCCTGGAGATGGGGCGCTGACTCCTACGAGCAGTACTTC CAWRWGADSYEQYF . TRBJ2-7 TRBV30 .
TGTGCCAGCAGCCCCACGAGGAACAGGAGGGAATCGAGGAACACTGAAGCTTTCTTT CASSPTRNRRESRNTEAFF . TRBJ1-1 TRBV21-1 .